This TCR beta chain was captured in a study of T cell repertoires in cytomegalovirus infection. Study-level information: Public TCR beta signatures marked donors with CMV infection and the matching HLA. Study results and caveats: Ex vivo, HLA-C-restricted CMV-specific TCR beta clonotypes prevailed over the rest of the response. Cumulative public TCR beta family frequency identified carriers of CMV plus the relevant HLA.

This clonotype was seen more than once but under ten times. Its antigen is currently unknown. The CDR3 is 12 amino acids. Germline-derived CDR1 and CDR2 are MNHEY and SVGEGT. Deletions cut 5 bases from V and 10 bases from J, with 12 bases between. TCRdb redid the calling of the reads with MiXCR, one entry per CDR3 protein. Of over 450,000 distinct CDR3 sequences in the sample, 11% are singletons; the top ten hold about 9.4%. The receptor's source is a human donor in good health (CMV status not recorded). Some clones in this sample may be carry-over from other donors' samples. Sequencing used PBMCs. The rearrangement links TRBV6-2 or TRBV6-3 to TRBJ2-1; D gene unclear. As DNA, the CDR3 is TGTGCCAGCAGTACAAGCGACCGAGAGCAGTTCTTC. Translated: CASSTSDREQFF.